These T cell receptor beta chains were read from a single sample in a study of regulatory T cells in long-lasting Graves disease. TCRdb fed the multiplex PCR reads into MiXCR, producing one record per CDR3 protein. Of around 450,000 distinct CDR3 sequences listed, about 15% are singletons. These sequences were also reported in another study, on T cells in Graves' hyperthyroidism and ophthalmopathy.

This specimen was peripheral blood mononuclear cells (PBMCs), taken at new diagnosis, from a patient treated with antithyroid drugs. The receptors here all came from a woman in her thirties or forties with Graves disease. Both conserved end residues are part of each CDR3. The D gene is left open where the match is weak. For some rows the clone size is stated as once, few or many, or as a class when expanded; others skip it.

size,D,V,J,DNA,CDR3
once,TRBD1,TRBV10-2,TRBJ2-2,TGCGCCAGCGGACGACAGGGCGTTCCCGGGGAGCTGTTTTTT,CASGRQGVPGELFF
many,-,TRBV6-5,TRBJ1-2,TGTGCCAGCAGTTTTGGGCAGGGAATGACTGCTGGCTACACCTTC,CASSFGQGMTAGYTF
-,TRBD2,TRBV30,TRBJ2-2,TGTGCCCGGAGTTCCCCCATTAGCGGGAGCATGACCGGGGAGCTGTTTTTT,CARSSPISGSMTGELFF
-,-,TRBV28,TRBJ2-2,TGTGCCAGCAACGATAATTCAGGGGGGGTGAACACCGGGGAGCTGTTTTTT,CASNDNSGGVNTGELFF
few,-,TRBV5-6,TRBJ2-5,TGTGCCAGCAGCTTAAAGACAGAGTACCAAGAGACCCAGTACTTC,CASSLKTEYQETQYF
many,TRBD2,TRBV11-2,TRBJ2-1,TGTGCCAGCCTGGGGGGGAGGGAGTTCTCCTACAATGAGCAGTTCTTC,CASLGGREFSYNEQFF
many,-,TRBV7-9,TRBJ2-1,TGTGCCAGCAGCTTGGACGGCGCCCTGGTATCGCATGAGCAGTTCTTC,CASSLDGALVSHEQFF
-,-,TRBV3-1,TRBJ2-6,TGTGCCAGCAGCTGGGCGGGGCAGGCTGGGGCCAACGTCCTGACTTTC,CASSWAGQAGANVLTF
many,TRBD2,TRBV7-2,TRBJ2-1,TGTGCCAGCAGCTTAGGAGGCGGGAGGAGGGGCAATGAGCAGTTCTTC,CASSLGGGRRGNEQFF
-,TRBD1,TRBV4-1,TRBJ1-4,TGCGCCAGCAGCCAGGGATTCGGACAGGGAACGGAAAAACTGTTTTTT,CASSQGFGQGTEKLFF
few,-,TRBV5-1,TRBJ2-3,TGCGCCAGCAGCGCAAAGACATCCTCTAGCACAGATACGCAGTATTTT,CASSAKTSSSTDTQYF
many,TRBD2,TRBV11-2,TRBJ2-5,TGTGCCAGCAGCTTTGCCGGGACTAGAGGCGAGACCCAGTACTTC,CASSFAGTRGETQYF